This is a list of T cell receptor beta chains from one sample in a study of cytotoxic CD8 clonotypes in ibrutinib-treated CLL. TCRdb keeps only in-frame clones here, not all; method: immunoSEQ multiplex PCR. The sample records about 140,000 clones, more than 70% being singletons. The input for sequencing was PBMCs, taken after 36 months of ibrutinib treatment. The receptors originated from a human donor with chronic lymphocytic leukemia. Each CDR3 is given with its conserved first and last residue. Each record gives: CDR3 length, D gene, clone size, J gene, V gene, CDR3 DNA, CDR3 protein. The D gene is left open where the match is weak. A clone size is listed for some rows: how often the clone was seen (once, few, many), or a class if it is expanded.

>14|-|-|TRBJ2-7|TRBV28
TGTGCCAGCAGTCCCGGGACATTGACCTACGAGCAGTACTTC
CASSPGTLTYEQYF
>13|TRBD1|-|TRBJ2-1|TRBV7-3
TGTGCCAGCAGCCGCGCACAGGGGCCCGAGCAGTTCTTC
CASSRAQGPEQFF
>14|-|-|TRBJ2-7|TRBV5-1
TGCGCCAGCAGCTTGGAACAGGGTTGGTACGAGCAGTACTTC
CASSLEQGWYEQYF
>15|-|-|TRBJ1-2|TRBV6-1
TGTGCCAGCAGTGAAATGACTACAGGGATCTATGGCTACACCTTC
CASSEMTTGIYGYTF
>15|-|-|TRBJ2-7|TRBV27
TGTGCCAGCAGTTTAGGCAGACAAGGTCGGTACGAGCAGTACTTC
CASSLGRQGRYEQYF
>21|-|-|TRBJ2-5|TRBV6-1
TGTGCCAGCAGTGAAAGGAAAATACCCGAATCTGGTGCGGGATACGGGGAGACCCAGTACTTC
CASSERKIPESGAGYGETQYF
>13|-|few|TRBJ1-5|TRBV5-1
TGCGCCAGCAGCTGGGGGAGCAATCAGCCCCAGCATTTT
CASSWGSNQPQHF
>11|-|-|TRBJ1-2|TRBV28
TGTGCCAGCAGTTCCTACACGGGCTACACCTTC
CASSSYTGYTF
>14|TRBD1|-|TRBJ1-1|TRBV10-3
TGTGCCATCAGTGCGACAGGGGCGATCGCTGAAGCTTTCTTT
CAISATGAIAEAFF
>16|TRBD1|-|TRBJ1-5|TRBV30
TGTGCCTGGAGTCCCCCCGGGACAGGGGGCTGGCAGCCCCAGCATTTT
CAWSPPGTGGWQPQHF
>11|-|-|TRBJ2-3|TRBV30
TGTGCCTGGAGTGTATTAGATACGCAGTATTTT
CAWSVLDTQYF
>14|-|-|TRBJ1-2|TRBV14
TGTGCCAGCAGAAACAGGACTGACTTCTATGGCTACACCTTC
CASRNRTDFYGYTF
>13|-|-|TRBJ2-7|TRBV19
TGTGCCAGTAGTACGGGACTTGACTACGAGCAGTACTTC
CASSTGLDYEQYF
>15|-|few|TRBJ2-3|TRBV6-4
TGTGCCAGCAGTGACGAGGCAGGGAGCACAGATACGCAGTATTTT
CASSDEAGSTDTQYF
>14|-|-|TRBJ2-3|TRBV5-5
TGTGCCAGCAGCTTGTTTGGGGATACAGATACGCAGTATTTT
CASSLFGDTDTQYF
>13|-|-|TRBJ2-5|TRBV5-6
TGTGCCAGCAGCTTGGGTCCACAAGAGACCCAGTACTTC
CASSLGPQETQYF